This T cell receptor beta chain was profiled in a study of CD8+CD57+ T cells in acquired aplastic anemia. Patients selected for sequencing had displayed CD8+CD57+ cell expansion by flow cytometry. There are 13 residues in the CDR3. Trimming took 2 bases from V and 2 from J, leaving 6 bases between them. TCR beta VDJ and CDR3 were profiled, and genomic DNA was the template. TCRdb reprocessed the reads via MiXCR and lists one record per CDR3 protein. Among 260,000 or so distinct CDR3 sequences listed, 40% to 50% were seen once. The TCR was taken from a human donor with aplastic anemia. Sequenced: sorted CD4+, CD8+, or CD8+CD57+ T cells (not recorded which) from PBMCs. V usage is TRBV12-3 or TRBV12-4 and J usage is TRBJ1-1; D is unclear. This CDR3 reads CASSLKANTEAFF. The CDR3 nucleotides are TGTGCCAGCAGTTTAAAGGCAAACACTGAAGCTTTCTTT.